The T cell receptor (beta chain) described here comes from a study of beta chain features in type 1 diabetes. Overall study findings and caveats: PCR might preferentially amplify shorter templates, equally in patients and controls. All four CD4+ subsets of Type 1 diabetes patients contained TCRB CDR3s that were moderately but significantly shorter.

Sequenced material consisted of expressed TCRB transcripts (all of the isolated RNA was reverse transcribed). Mean read depth for naive, central memory and regulatory T cell samples was about 3.6 million reads. Only in-frame clones appear in the TCRdb table, and some are missing; sequencing was by immunoSEQ multiplex PCR. The sample records some 160,000 clones, just over 8% being singletons. Germline CDR1 MGHDK, CDR2 SYGVNS. The CDR3 consists of 18 residues. J was trimmed by 5 bases and V by 2 bases; bases with no gene match: 10. This clone was observed a single time. Its antigen remains unidentified. Sequencing was done on a sample of central memory CD4+ T cells from blood. The genes are TRBV25-1 and TRBJ2-2, with TRBD1 matching over 11 bases. The origin of this receptor is a woman younger than 30 with type 1 diabetes. The CDR3: CASSETSGQGARTGELFF. The CDR3 DNA is TGTGCCAGCAGTGAAACCTCAGGACAGGGGGCTAGGACCGGGGAGCTGTTTTTT.